This T cell receptor (beta chain) was identified during a study of PD-1 blockade in mismatch repair-deficient tumors. In this sample, this clone turned up a few times. Repertoires were generated with immunoSEQ multiplex PCR, while TCRdb's copy carries only in-frame clones and drops some. The sample holds 80,000 to 130,000 clones, 65% to 85% seen once. Germline CDR1 and CDR2: SGHDN and FVKESK. V was clipped by 0 bases and J by 0 bases, with 9 bases between them. The CDR3 contains 15 residues. This receptor was taken from an adult with mismatch repair-deficient cancer. Here the sequenced sample was peripheral blood, taken approximately 36 weeks after starting pembrolizumab. The V and J genes are TRBV14 and TRBJ2-7; D is uncertain. CDR3 DNA: TGTGCCAGCAGCCAAGATCATGCGAGCTCCTACGAGCAGTACTTC. The encoded protein is CASSQDHASSYEQYF.